This T cell receptor (beta chain) stems from a study of blood T cells in healthy people across ages. V was shortened by 5 bases and J by 0 bases, with 11 bases between the two germline ends. The CDR3 spans 15 residues. Per germline, CDR1 SEHNR and CDR2 FQNEAQ (reference sequence). With a J-beta primer mix and a sample-barcoded 5' primer, a second PCR ran roughly 6 to 11 cycles. MiXCR, run by TCRdb on the 5' RACE reads, gives a single entry per CDR3 protein. The sample gives 1.5 million to 2 million distinct CDR3 sequences, about 50% of which show up once; around 2.1% is in the top ten. The clonotype was recovered from a woman between 35 and 50 years old in good health. The specimen sequenced was blood. The genes are TRBV7-9 and TRBJ2-4; a weak D match, TRBD1 (6 bases). The CDR3 reads CASSNRDIAKNIQYF. CDR3 DNA: TGTGCCAGCAGCAACCGGGACATAGCCAAAAACATTCAGTACTTC.